The rows below give T cell receptor beta chains drawn from one sample of a study of blood T cell repertoires in COVID-19. Method: immunoSEQ multiplex PCR; TCRdb's copy keeps in-frame clones and lacks some. The repertoire holds some 490,000 clones, more than 85% seen once, with around 7.9% in the top ten. Sequenced material: PBMCs or T cells enriched from blood (not recorded which). The receptors come from an older woman who had recovered from COVID-19. CDR3s include the opening cysteine and the closing phenylalanine or tryptophan. The D gene is left open where the match is weak. Part of the rows lack a size; the others show once, few, many or a class for expanded clones.

d_call j_call clone_size v_call cdr3_aa cdr3_nt
- TRBJ1-1 - TRBV10-3 CAIALNPGNTEAFF TGTGCCATCGCCCTAAATCCCGGTAACACTGAAGCTTTCTTT
TRBD1 TRBJ2-7 - TRBV9 CASSPGQNSYEQYF TGTGCCAGCAGCCCGGGACAGAATTCCTACGAGCAGTACTTC
- TRBJ1-5 - TRBV2 CASSAGFGSNQPQHF TGTGCCAGCAGTGCAGGGTTTGGTAGCAATCAGCCCCAGCATTTT
- TRBJ2-2 - TRBV2 CASNGVGRNTGELFF TGTGCCAGCAACGGAGTGGGTAGGAACACCGGGGAGCTGTTTTTT
TRBD2 TRBJ2-7 - TRBV5-1 CASSPRGLAGGFEQYF TGCGCCAGCAGCCCAAGAGGACTAGCGGGGGGGTTTGAGCAGTACTTC
- TRBJ2-7 - TRBV29-1 CSVRDTPYEQYF TGCAGCGTTCGGGACACTCCCTACGAGCAGTACTTC
- TRBJ2-6 - TRBV7-6 CASSSKEGVVASGANVLTF TGTGCCAGCAGCTCCAAGGAGGGAGTGGTAGCCTCTGGGGCCAACGTCCTGACTTTC
TRBD1 TRBJ2-3 - TRBV2 CASNGQGATDTQYF TGTGCCAGCAATGGGCAGGGGGCCACAGATACGCAGTATTTT
- TRBJ1-3 few TRBV5-1 CASSREDGNTIYF TGCGCCAGCAGCCGGGAGGATGGAAACACCATATATTTT
TRBD1 TRBJ1-2 - TRBV6-5 CASQPGTANYGYTF TGTGCCAGCCAGCCTGGGACAGCTAACTATGGCTACACCTTC
TRBD1 TRBJ1-4 - TRBV9 CASSGQGAGEKLFF TGTGCCAGCAGCGGACAGGGGGCCGGGGAAAAACTGTTTTTT
- TRBJ2-5 - TRBV2 CASSFGGRLFQYF TGTGCCAGCAGTTTCGGGGGGCGCCTGTTCCAGTACTTC
- TRBJ2-7 - TRBV3-1/TRBV3-2 CASSHGRRGYEQYF TGTGCCAGCAGCCACGGTAGACGGGGGTACGAGCAGTACTTC
TRBD1 TRBJ2-2 - TRBV4-1 CASSQDRGQTLTGELFF TGCGCCAGCAGCCAAGATAGGGGGCAGACCCTCACCGGGGAGCTGTTTTTT
TRBD1 TRBJ1-2 - TRBV5-1 CASSSGQGRVYTF TGCGCCAGCAGCTCAGGACAGGGCCGAGTCTACACCTTC
- TRBJ2-1 - TRBV19 CASSSRWGEPTSYNEQFF TGTGCCAGTAGTTCACGATGGGGGGAGCCGACTTCCTACAATGAGCAGTTCTTC
TRBD1 TRBJ2-3 - TRBV7-2 CASSLGTVTDTQYF TGTGCCAGCAGCCTCGGGACAGTCACAGATACGCAGTATTTT
- TRBJ1-2 - TRBV10-3 CAISEQGAGYTF TGTGCCATCAGTGAACAGGGTGCTGGCTACACCTTC
TRBD1 TRBJ2-7 - TRBV5-4 CASSRDRDGEQYF TGTGCCAGCAGCCGGGACAGGGATGGGGAGCAGTACTTC
- TRBJ2-7 - TRBV6-5 CASIQGRYEQYF TGTGCCAGCATTCAGGGAAGGTACGAGCAGTACTTC
TRBD2 TRBJ2-2 - TRBV11-2 CASSSSGGNTGELFF TGTGCCAGCAGCTCTAGCGGGGGGAACACCGGGGAGCTGTTTTTT
- TRBJ2-3 - TRBV2 CASRWGGVSTDTQYF TGTGCCAGCAGGTGGGGCGGGGTTAGCACAGATACGCAGTATTTT
- TRBJ2-7 once TRBV14 CASSQESRGFYEQYF TGTGCCAGCAGCCAAGAAAGTAGGGGTTTTTACGAGCAGTACTTC
- TRBJ1-4 - TRBV6-1 CASSEASGSANEKLFF TGTGCCAGCAGTGAAGCTTCGGGGTCGGCTAATGAAAAACTGTTTTTT
- TRBJ2-2 - TRBV5-1 CASSLAGTLNTGELFF TGCGCCAGCAGCTTGGCCGGGACTCTGAACACCGGGGAGCTGTTTTTT
TRBD2 TRBJ2-1 - TRBV5-1 CASSPYGGGGLYNEQFF TGCGCCAGCAGCCCGTATGGTGGCGGGGGTCTCTACAATGAGCAGTTCTTC
TRBD1 TRBJ2-5 - TRBV24-1 CATSSGTGWQETQYF TGTGCCACCAGTTCCGGGACAGGGTGGCAAGAGACCCAGTACTTC
- TRBJ1-4 - TRBV7-8 CASSLIFGGEKLFF TGTGCCAGCAGCTTAATTTTCGGGGGTGAAAAACTGTTTTTT
TRBD2 TRBJ2-3 - TRBV11-3 CASSPGTSLLTDTQYF TGTGCCAGCAGCCCTGGGACTAGCCTATTGACAGATACGCAGTATTTT
- TRBJ1-2 - TRBV6-1 CASSEASAAHGYTF TGTGCCAGCAGTGAAGCGTCAGCGGCCCATGGCTACACCTTC
TRBD1 TRBJ1-2 - TRBV6-5 CASSRDRAGYGYTF TGTGCCAGCAGCCGGGACAGGGCTGGCTATGGCTACACCTTC
- TRBJ1-1 - TRBV24-1 CATSDGRGTEAFF TGTGCCACCAGTGACGGCAGGGGCACTGAAGCTTTCTTT
- TRBJ1-1 - TRBV5-1 CASSLHPNTEAFF TGCGCCAGCAGCTTACACCCGAACACTGAAGCTTTCTTT
TRBD1 TRBJ1-2 - TRBV25-1 CASADDRGRGYTF TGTGCCAGCGCCGATGACAGGGGTAGAGGCTACACCTTC
TRBD2 TRBJ2-3 - TRBV7-2 CASSLSRWGLAGADTQYF TGTGCCAGCAGCTTATCGCGCTGGGGGCTAGCGGGTGCAGATACGCAGTATTTT
TRBD1 TRBJ2-7 once TRBV5-1 CASTRGATGGASYEQYF TGCGCCAGCACCCGGGGTGCGACAGGGGGGGCCTCCTACGAGCAGTACTTC
TRBD1 TRBJ2-3 - TRBV19 CASSLGTGESDTQYF TGTGCCAGTAGTCTCGGGACAGGGGAATCAGATACGCAGTATTTT
- TRBJ1-1 - TRBV18 CASSPPRVAGQQNTEAFF TGTGCCAGCTCACCACCGAGAGTGGCAGGTCAACAGAACACTGAAGCTTTCTTT
TRBD1 TRBJ2-1 - TRBV3-1/TRBV3-2 CASSQGGTGGHNEQFF TGTGCCAGCAGCCAGGGAGGGACAGGGGGTCACAATGAGCAGTTCTTC
- TRBJ1-5 once TRBV10-3 CAISESNRGNNQPQHF TGTGCCATCAGTGAGTCGAATAGGGGGAACAATCAGCCCCAGCATTTT
- TRBJ2-2 once TRBV27 CASSRSLRGGANTGELFF TGTGCCAGCAGCCGCTCCCTCAGGGGTGGGGCGAACACCGGGGAGCTGTTTTTT
- TRBJ2-6 once TRBV19 CASSISQGVKSGANVLTF TGTGCCAGTAGTATATCTCAGGGTGTAAAGTCTGGGGCCAACGTCCTGACTTTC
- TRBJ1-1 - TRBV30 CAWSVGGGTEAFF TGTGCCTGGAGTGTGGGAGGCGGCACTGAAGCTTTCTTT
- TRBJ1-2 - TRBV3-1/TRBV3-2 CASSRTGPTIF TGTGCCAGCAGCCGAACGGGTCCCACTATCTTC
- TRBJ2-3 - TRBV9 CASSVGGSTDTQYF TGTGCCAGCAGCGTAGGCGGTAGCACAGATACGCAGTATTTT
TRBD2 TRBJ2-3 - TRBV5-4 CASSLGGRGDPDTQYF TGTGCCAGCAGCTTGGGCGGGCGGGGGGACCCAGATACGCAGTATTTT
- TRBJ2-3 once TRBV30 CAWQQGYTDTQYF TGTGCCTGGCAACAGGGCTACACAGATACGCAGTATTTT
- TRBJ1-1 - TRBV7-9 CASQPPVNTEAFF TGTGCCAGCCAACCCCCAGTTAACACTGAAGCTTTCTTT